This is a list of T cell receptor beta chains from one sample in a study of cytomegalovirus exposure and HLA in healthy donors. TCRdb's table, derived via immunoSEQ multiplex PCR, lists solely in-frame clones and lacks some. Of 180,000 or so clones in the sample, 78% were seen once. The sample was PBMCs. The receptors were sampled from a female donor in good health and CMV-seronegative. Each CDR3 is given with its conserved first and last residue. D genes are given only for firm matches. Rows may omit the clone size; those that give it use once, few, many or a size class.

v_gene	j_gene	abundance	d_gene	len	CDR3nt	CDR3aa
TRBV5-5	TRBJ2-7	.	.	15	TGTGCCAGCAGCGTGGTCCCGGGGGTTGCCTACGAGCAGTACTTC	CASSVVPGVAYEQYF
TRBV11-2	TRBJ1-6	.	.	14	TGTGCCAGCAGTAGGGGCGGAACGAATTCACCCCTCCACTTT	CASSRGGTNSPLHF
TRBV7-2	TRBJ2-5	.	TRBD1	12	TGTGCCAGCAGCTTCAGGGGGGAGACCCAGTACTTC	CASSFRGETQYF
TRBV20-1	TRBJ2-7	.	.	11	TGCAGTGCTAGCGGGGGCTACGAGCAGTACTTC	CSASGGYEQYF
TRBV6-5	TRBJ1-4	once	.	16	TGTGCCAGCAGTTACAATCAGGGCCAAGGAACGGAAAAACTGTTTTTT	CASSYNQGQGTEKLFF
TRBV6-5	TRBJ1-3	few	TRBD1	15	TGTGCCAGCAGTCGCACAGGGGGGCTCGGAAACACCATATATTTT	CASSRTGGLGNTIYF
TRBV27	TRBJ2-1	.	.	14	TGTGCCAGCAGCCCAGGACAGACCCCTAATGAGCAGTTCTTC	CASSPGQTPNEQFF
TRBV7-9	TRBJ1-2	.	.	14	TGTTCCAGCAGCTTACGTGGAGGAGTTTATGGCTACACCTTC	CSSSLRGGVYGYTF
TRBV2	TRBJ2-7	.	.	14	TGTGCCAGCAGTGTACTCAGGTCGGCCGACGAGCAGTACTTC	CASSVLRSADEQYF
TRBV6-5	TRBJ2-7	.	TRBD1	15	TGTGCCAGCAGTGTCACGACAGGGCACTCCTACGAGCAGTACTTC	CASSVTTGHSYEQYF
TRBV27	TRBJ1-1	.	.	13	TGTGCCAGCAGCCGACGGGTGGACACTGAAGCTTTCTTT	CASSRRVDTEAFF
TRBV27	TRBJ2-7	.	TRBD1	15	TGTGCCAGCAGCAGCCCGGGACAGGGGGTCCACGAGCAGTACTTC	CASSSPGQGVHEQYF
TRBV7-9	TRBJ2-1	.	.	14	TGTGCCAGCAGCCCAGGAGACTGGGGGGATGAGCAGTTCTTC	CASSPGDWGDEQFF
TRBV2	TRBJ1-1	.	.	13	TGTGCCAGCAGTGGTCAGGGGAACACTGAAGCTTTCTTT	CASSGQGNTEAFF
TRBV13	TRBJ2-2	.	.	17	TGTGCCAGCACTAGGGGAGGACTGACGACGAACACCGGGGAGCTGTTTTTT	CASTRGGLTTNTGELFF
TRBV30	TRBJ2-3	.	TRBD2	10	TGTGCCTGGGGGCCAGCGGGGAAGTATTTT	CAWGPAGKYF
TRBV27	TRBJ2-3	.	TRBD1	16	TGTGCCAGCAGTTTACAGGGGGCAATGGGAGTAGATACGCAGTATTTT	CASSLQGAMGVDTQYF
TRBV7-9	TRBJ2-3	.	.	13	TGTGCCCCCCTAGCACGACACACAGATACGCAGTATTTT	CAPLARHTDTQYF
TRBV19	TRBJ2-3	once	TRBD2	15	TGTGCCAGTAGCCAGACTAGCGGGACTGCAGATACGCAGTATTTT	CASSQTSGTADTQYF
TRBV6-1	TRBJ1-1	few	.	11	TGTGCCAGCAGACAGAACACTGAAGCTTTCTTT	CASRQNTEAFF
TRBV4-1	TRBJ2-7	.	TRBD2	16	TGCGCCAGCAGCCAAGGCGCGGGAGGGGTCCCTTACGAGCAGTACTTC	CASSQGAGGVPYEQYF
TRBV5-1	TRBJ2-3	.	TRBD2	14	TGCGCCAGCTGTAGCGGGGGCCCCACAGATACGCAGTATTTT	CASCSGGPTDTQYF
TRBV11-2	TRBJ2-3	.	TRBD1	18	TGTGCCAGCAGCTTAGAAGGGACAGGCTTCGGTCAGACAGATACGCAGTATTTT	CASSLEGTGFGQTDTQYF
TRBV19	TRBJ2-7	.	TRBD1	14	TGTGCCAGTAGCGGACAGGGGATAGGGTACGAGCAGTACTTC	CASSGQGIGYEQYF
TRBV20-1	TRBJ1-2	.	.	11	TGCAGTGCCCAAGCCAGGGGTGGCTACACCTTC	CSAQARGGYTF
TRBV6-1	TRBJ1-5	.	.	14	TGTGCCAGCAGTGAATGGGGGCCGGATCAGCCCCAGCATTTT	CASSEWGPDQPQHF
TRBV18	TRBJ1-2	.	.	13	TGTGCCAGCTCAGGGGGCGTGAACTATGGCTACACCTTC	CASSGGVNYGYTF